Below are 23 T cell receptor beta chains sequenced from a single sample in a study of T-cell memory formation after mild COVID-19 (dated by TCRdb to the early 2020s). Library creation used 5' RACE. The sequencing machine was an Illumina NovaSeq 6000. The raw public reads went through TCRdb reprocessing: fastp at Q25, MiXCR clone calling, in-frame beta chains kept. Each entry is one CDR3 protein sequence, shown with its most common DNA and genes. In this sample the table shows 92,000 or so distinct CDR3 sequences, around 13% of which occur a single time. The leading ten clones occupy 27% of the sample. What was sequenced was PBMCs or a T cell subset sorted from them (not recorded which). These receptors all stem from an adult woman who had mild COVID-19 (a few samples of this study predate the infection). The sample titles of this study are shuffled in the database, so cell type and time point are left out; the donor was told from shared clones.

As regards this clonotype: This may stem from a read error, because a much larger clone lies one nucleotide away. This chain uses TRBV7-8 with TRBJ2-7; no reliable D call. Germline CDR1 and CDR2: SGHVS and FQNEAQ. V dropped 6 bases and J dropped 3 bases, with 9 bases sitting between them. The CDR3 extends over 12 amino acids. The chain's CDR3 is CASRLPNYEQYF. In DNA, the CDR3 is TGTGCCAGCAGATTACCCAACTACGAGCAGTACTTC.

The chain links TRBV25-1 to TRBJ2-5, with TRBD2 identical over 15 bases. V lost 3 bases and J lost 5; bases outside the gene matches: 4. CDR3 length: 16 residues. In germline, CDR1 is MGHDK, CDR2 SYGVNS. CDR3 region: CASSEAGTSGRETQYF. In DNA, the CDR3 is TGTGCCAGCAGTGAGGCAGGGACTAGCGGGAGGGAGACCCAGTACTTC.

The genes are TRBV6-6 and TRBJ1-6, with D possibly TRBD1 on 6 matching bases. The germline CDR1 and CDR2 sequences are MNHNY and SVGAGI (reference sequence). CDR3 length: 17 amino acids. Trimming pared 2 bases from V and 5 bases from J, leaving 16 bases between. The CDR3 spells CASSYAPNRVNNSPLHF. The DNA for the CDR3 is TGTGCCAGCAGTTACGCGCCAAACAGGGTGAATAATTCACCCCTCCACTTT.

The table lists this clonotype with a few counts. V and J are TRBV4-1 and TRBJ2-7; 8 bases are shared with TRBD1. Germline lookup yields CDR1 MGHRA and CDR2 YSYEKL. The CDR3 has 16 amino acids. J was trimmed by 6 bases and V by 3 bases; bases with no gene match: 13. This chain's CDR3 is CASSQQPGQASSEQYF. The CDR3 coding sequence is TGCGCCAGCAGCCAGCAGCCGGGACAGGCTTCCAGCGAGCAGTACTTC.

The chain uses TRBV7-3 and TRBJ2-4, with TRBD1 as a possible D gene (6 bases). V lost 3 bases and J 7 bases, leaving 19 bases between the germline ends. CDR1 is SGHTA, CDR2 FQGTGA, per germline. The CDR3 contains 16 residues. The CDR3, as DNA: TGTGCCAGCAGCTTGGGGCCGGGACAAGGCGAGAACATTCAGTACTTC. Its translation: CASSLGPGQGENIQYF.

The chain joins TRBV9 to TRBJ1-5; no firm D call. Germline CDR1 reads SGDLS; CDR2 reads YYNGEE. This CDR3 spans 15 amino acids. The V and J ends lost 0 bases and 3 bases respectively, with 10 bases between them. As DNA, the CDR3 is TGTGCCAGCAGCGTAGCCGGGGAGGACAATCAGCCCCAGCATTTT. Translated: CASSVAGEDNQPQHF.

Written as DNA, the CDR3 is TGTGCCAGCAGTTTCCTCGACAGTCTAGGGGAAAAACTGTTTTTT. It is translated as CASSFLDSLGEKLFF. This chain uses TRBV27 with TRBJ1-4; possibly TRBD1 for D (5 bases). The CDR3 sequence is 15 residues long. Germline-derived CDR1 and CDR2 are MNHEY and SMNVEV (reference sequence). With 3 bases removed from V and 8 bases from J, the gap between germline ends came to 16 bases. Together with reference TRBV27 and TRBJ1-4, the CDR3 gives the full variable domain: EAQVTQNPRYLITVTGKKLTVTCSQNMNHEYMSWYRQDPGLGLRQIYYSMNVEVTDKGDVPEGYKVSRKEKRNFPLILESPSPNQTSLYFCASSFLDSLGEKLFFGSGTQLSVL.

This clonotype was detected ten times or more. This sequence joins TRBV7-9 and TRBJ2-3; D gene ambiguous. Germline CDR1 SEHNR, CDR2 FQNEAQ (reference sequence). Trimming pared 1 base from V and 1 base from J, leaving 9 bases between. The length of the CDR3 is 15 residues. The CDR3 spells CASSLVEGGTDTQYF. The CDR3 region has the DNA TGTGCCAGCAGCTTAGTGGAAGGCGGCACAGATACGCAGTATTTT.

In its sample, this clonotype was seen a few times. This chain uses TRBV7-9 with TRBJ2-7, with a weak D call TRBD1 (6 bases). The CDR3 has 14 residues. V lost 6 bases and J 0 bases, leaving 12 bases between the germline ends. Per germline, CDR1 SEHNR and CDR2 FQNEAQ (reference sequence). As DNA, the CDR3 is TGTGCCAGCAGTTCCGGGACAAGCTCCTACGAGCAGTACTTC. Encoded protein: CASSSGTSSYEQYF.

This clonotype was detected a few times. This sequence joins TRBV14 and TRBJ2-1; the match to TRBD2 covers 8 bases. Germline assignment: CDR1 SGHDN and CDR2 FVKESK. The length of the CDR3 is 16 residues. J lost 7 bases, V lost 1 base, and 9 bases had no gene match. DNA for the CDR3: TGTGCCAGCAGCCAAGGTCTCCGCGGGGGGAGTAATGAGCAGTTCTTC. This translates into CASSQGLRGGSNEQFF.

This chain uses TRBV12-3 or TRBV12-4 with TRBJ2-1; the D is unclear. CDR3 length: 13 residues. The ends were cut back, 5 bases at V and 7 bases at J, with 12 bases in the middle. CDR3 region: CASSHIKPNEQFF. The CDR3, as DNA: TGTGCCAGCAGTCACATCAAGCCGAATGAGCAGTTCTTC.

The chain couples TRBV7-9 to TRBJ2-5; the D gene is possibly TRBD1 (5 bases). Germline CDR1 and CDR2: SEHNR and FQNEAQ (reference sequence). The ends were cut back, 5 bases at V and 1 base at J, with 11 bases in the middle. The CDR3 length is 14 residues. The CDR3 region is CASSNTTVQETQYF. The CDR3 nucleotides read TGTGCCAGCAGCAATACGACAGTCCAAGAGACCCAGTACTTC.

In this sample, this clonotype turned up a few times. The V and J genes are TRBV6-5 and TRBJ2-7; possible D gene TRBD2, 6 bases. With 6 bases removed from V and 1 base from J, the gap between germline ends came to 16 bases. The germline V gene has CDR1 MNHEY and CDR2 SVGAGI. This CDR3 is 15 amino acids long. The CDR3 coding sequence is TGTGCCAGCAGCTCCCCGGGGAGGTTATCCTACGAGCAGTACTTC. It yields the protein CASSSPGRLSYEQYF.

In this sample, this clonotype turned up a few times. The V and J genes are TRBV30 and TRBJ2-5; a weak D match, TRBD2 (6 bases). The germline V gene encodes CDR1 GTSNPN and CDR2 SVGIG (reference sequence). Between the trimmed V and J ends, which lost 7 bases and 4 bases, there was a span of 13 bases. CDR3 length: 12 residues. CDR3 sequence (DNA): TGTGCCTTCACCGGAGGGAGAGAGACCCAGTACTTC. Protein sequence: CAFTGGRETQYF.

This clonotype appeared a few times. The chain recombines TRBV4-1 with TRBJ1-1; possible D gene TRBD1, 5 bases. The CDR3 is 15 amino acids. V was trimmed by 4 bases and J by 0 bases, leaving 12 bases between them. Germline-derived CDR1 and CDR2 are MGHRA and YSYEKL. The chain's CDR3 is CASSPGGTMNTEAFF. The CDR3, as DNA: TGCGCCAGCAGCCCTGGTGGGACCATGAACACTGAAGCTTTCTTT.

This clonotype was counted between two and nine times. For the CDR3, the DNA is TGCAGCGCTCGGGACTCGCTGACCTACGAGCAGTACTTC. Translating gives CSARDSLTYEQYF. J is TRBJ2-7 and V is TRBV29-1, with TRBD2 as a possible D gene (6 bases). The CDR3 is made up of 13 amino acids. Trimming removed 7 bases at V and 2 bases at J, with 15 bases between. Germline CDR1 SQVTM, CDR2 ANQGSEA.

This clonotype was observed many times. This rearrangement joins TRBV12-3 or TRBV12-4 to TRBJ2-1; D is possibly TRBD1 (6 bases). V gave up 4 bases and J gave up 5 bases, with 24 bases separating them. This CDR3 contains 18 residues. This CDR3 reads CASSYARGQGTMDNEQFF. The CDR3 DNA reads as TGTGCCAGCAGTTATGCGCGTGGGCAGGGGACGATGGACAATGAGCAGTTCTTC.

The chain joins TRBV7-8 to TRBJ2-1; 11 bases align to TRBD1. CDR3 length: 15 amino acids. V lost 5 bases, J lost 8 bases, and 8 bases stayed unmatched. Germline assignment: CDR1 SGHVS and CDR2 FQNEAQ. The chain's CDR3 is CASSLGQGAWDEQFF. The DNA for the CDR3 is TGTGCCAGCAGCCTCGGACAGGGGGCATGGGATGAGCAGTTCTTC.

This clonotype was recorded at least ten times. CDR3 coding DNA: TGTGCCACCAGTGAACCTATTGACACCGGGGAGCTGTTTTTT. This translates into CATSEPIDTGELFF. V and J are TRBV24-1 and TRBJ2-2; D is unresolved. Looked up from germline, CDR1 is KGHDR and CDR2 is SFDVKD. Trimming shortened V by 4 bases and J by 3 bases, and 8 bases separated the two germline ends. The CDR3 is made up of 14 amino acids.

This clonotype was detected only a few times. V gene TRBV12-3 or TRBV12-4 combines with J gene TRBJ2-5, with a possible D match to TRBD2 (6 bases). The CDR3 consists of 15 residues. V lost 5 bases, J lost 4 bases, and 17 bases lay in between. The CDR3 protein is CASSLLGGGGETQYF. In DNA form, the CDR3 reads TGTGCCAGCAGTCTGTTGGGGGGAGGAGGAGAGACCCAGTACTTC.

This clonotype occurred a few times. J is TRBJ2-3 and V is TRBV7-6; tentatively, D is TRBD2 (5 bases). The CDR3 is 11 amino acids. CDR1 is SGHVS, CDR2 FNYEAQ, per germline. Trimming left V 5 bases short and J 5 bases short, with 5 bases between. The CDR3, as DNA: TGTGCCAGCAGCGAGGGAGATACGCAGTATTTT. It codes for CASSEGDTQYF.

The V call is TRBV9, the J call TRBJ2-7, with D perhaps matching TRBD2 (6 bases). The length of the CDR3 is 14 residues. Trimming took 0 bases from V and 3 from J, leaving 10 bases between them. CDR1 and CDR2 from the germline V gene are SGDLS and YYNGEE. The DNA of the CDR3 is TGTGCCAGCAGCGTAGGGACTACCAACTACGAGCAGTACTTC. The encoded protein is CASSVGTTNYEQYF. The full variable domain, completed using reference TRBV9 and TRBJ2-7, is DSGVTQTPKHLITATGQRVTLRCSPRSGDLSVYWYQQSLDQGLQFLIQYYNGEERAKGNILERFSAQQFPDLHSELNLSSLELGDSALYFCASSVGTTNYEQYFGPGTRLTVT.

V is TRBV24-1 and J is TRBJ2-1, with a tentative D call TRBD2 (6 bases). Germline V CDR1 and CDR2: KGHDR, SFDVKD. Trimming took off 1 base at V and 4 bases at J, with 19 bases between the two ends. The CDR3 sequence is 18 residues long. CDR3: CATSDLMTGTRNYNEQFF. The CDR3 nucleotides are TGTGCCACCAGTGATTTAATGACCGGGACTCGAAATTACAATGAGCAGTTCTTC.